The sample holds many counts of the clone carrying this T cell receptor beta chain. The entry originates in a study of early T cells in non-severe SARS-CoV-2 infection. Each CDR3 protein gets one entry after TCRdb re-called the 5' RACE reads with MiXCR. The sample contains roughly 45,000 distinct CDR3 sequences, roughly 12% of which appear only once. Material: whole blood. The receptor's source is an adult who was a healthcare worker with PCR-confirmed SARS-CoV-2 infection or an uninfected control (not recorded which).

CDR3 residues: CASSQSGNTGELFF. CDR3 coding DNA: TGCGCCAGCAGCCAATCGGGGAACACCGGGGAGCTGTTTTTT. The chain joins TRBV4-3 to TRBJ2-2; D is undetermined. CDR3 length: 14 residues. Trimming took off 2 bases at V and 1 base at J, with 5 bases between the two ends. Per the germline V gene, CDR1 is LGHNA and CDR2 is YSLEER.